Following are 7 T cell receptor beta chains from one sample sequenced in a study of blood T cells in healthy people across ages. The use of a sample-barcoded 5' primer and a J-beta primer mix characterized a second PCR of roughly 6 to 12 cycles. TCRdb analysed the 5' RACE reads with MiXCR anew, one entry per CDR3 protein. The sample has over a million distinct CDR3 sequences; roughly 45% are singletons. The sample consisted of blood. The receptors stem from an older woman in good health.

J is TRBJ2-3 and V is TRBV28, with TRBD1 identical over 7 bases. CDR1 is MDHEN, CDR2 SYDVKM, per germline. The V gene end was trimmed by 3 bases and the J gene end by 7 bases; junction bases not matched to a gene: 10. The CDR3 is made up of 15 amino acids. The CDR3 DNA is TGTGCCAGCAGTTTCCAGGGACAGTACCCTAATACGCAGTATTTT. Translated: CASSFQGQYPNTQYF.

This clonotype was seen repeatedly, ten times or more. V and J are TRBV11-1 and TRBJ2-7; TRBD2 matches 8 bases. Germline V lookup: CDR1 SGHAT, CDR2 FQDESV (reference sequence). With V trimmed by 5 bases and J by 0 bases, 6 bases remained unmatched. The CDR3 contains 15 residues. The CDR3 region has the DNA TGTGCCAGCAGCATAACTAGCGGAATCTCCTACGAGCAGTACTTC. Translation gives CASSITSGISYEQYF.

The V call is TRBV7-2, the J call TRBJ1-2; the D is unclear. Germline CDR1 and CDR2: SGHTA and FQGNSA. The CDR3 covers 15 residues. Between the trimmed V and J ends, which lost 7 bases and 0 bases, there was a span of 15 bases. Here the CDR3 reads CASTKGGKTNYGYTF. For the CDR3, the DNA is TGTGCCAGCACCAAGGGAGGGAAAACTAACTATGGCTACACCTTC.

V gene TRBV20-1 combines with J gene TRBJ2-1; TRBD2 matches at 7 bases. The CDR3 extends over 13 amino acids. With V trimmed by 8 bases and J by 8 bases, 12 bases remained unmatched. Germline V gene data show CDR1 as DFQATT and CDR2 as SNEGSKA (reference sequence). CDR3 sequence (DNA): TGCAGTACAGCGGGGCCGACAAGCGATGAGCAGTTCTTC. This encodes CSTAGPTSDEQFF.

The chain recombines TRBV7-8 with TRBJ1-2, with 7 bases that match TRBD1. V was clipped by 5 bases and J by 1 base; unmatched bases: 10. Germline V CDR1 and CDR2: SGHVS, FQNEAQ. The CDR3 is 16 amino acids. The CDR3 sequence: CASSPEIRDSNYGYTF. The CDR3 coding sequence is TGTGCCAGCAGCCCAGAGATCCGGGACAGTAACTATGGCTACACCTTC.

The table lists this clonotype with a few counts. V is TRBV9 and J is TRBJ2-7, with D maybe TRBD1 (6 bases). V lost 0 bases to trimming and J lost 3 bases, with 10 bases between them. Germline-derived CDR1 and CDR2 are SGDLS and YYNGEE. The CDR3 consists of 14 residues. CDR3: CASSVGTVDYEQYF. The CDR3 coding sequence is TGTGCCAGCAGCGTAGGGACAGTCGACTACGAGCAGTACTTC.

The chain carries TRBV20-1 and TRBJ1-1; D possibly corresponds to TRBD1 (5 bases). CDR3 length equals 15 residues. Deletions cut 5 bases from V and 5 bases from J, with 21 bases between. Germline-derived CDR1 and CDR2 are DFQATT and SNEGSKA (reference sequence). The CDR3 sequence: CSALPRVSLQTEAFF. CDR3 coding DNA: TGCAGTGCTTTACCCAGGGTGAGCCTGCAAACTGAAGCTTTCTTT.